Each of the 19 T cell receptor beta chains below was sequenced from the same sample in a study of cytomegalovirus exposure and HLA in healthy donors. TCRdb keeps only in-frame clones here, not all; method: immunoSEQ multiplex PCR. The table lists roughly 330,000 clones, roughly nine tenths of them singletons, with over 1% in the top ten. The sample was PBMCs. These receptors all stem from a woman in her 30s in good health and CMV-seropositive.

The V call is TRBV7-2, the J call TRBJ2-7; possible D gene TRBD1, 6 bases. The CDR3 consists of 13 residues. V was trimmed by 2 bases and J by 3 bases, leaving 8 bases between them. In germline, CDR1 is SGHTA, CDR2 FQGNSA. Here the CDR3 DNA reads TGTGCCAGCAGCTTACGACAGGACTACGAGCAGTACTTC. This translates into CASSLRQDYEQYF.

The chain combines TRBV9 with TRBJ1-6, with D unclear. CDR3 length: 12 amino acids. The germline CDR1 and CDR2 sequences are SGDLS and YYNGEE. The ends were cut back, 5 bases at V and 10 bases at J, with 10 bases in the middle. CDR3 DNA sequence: TGTGCCAGCAGTGATTTGGGGTCACCCCTCCACTTT. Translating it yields CASSDLGSPLHF. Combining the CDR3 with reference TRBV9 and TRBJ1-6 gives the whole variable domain DSGVTQTPKHLITATGQRVTLRCSPRSGDLSVYWYQQSLDQGLQFLIQYYNGEERAKGNILERFSAQQFPDLHSELNLSSLELGDSALYFCASSDLGSPLHFGNGTRLTVT.

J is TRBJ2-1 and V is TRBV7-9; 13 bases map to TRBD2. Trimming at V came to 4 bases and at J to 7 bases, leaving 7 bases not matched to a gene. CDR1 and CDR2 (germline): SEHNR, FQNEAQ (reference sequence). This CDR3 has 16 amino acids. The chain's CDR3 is CASSSTSGRAGNEQFF. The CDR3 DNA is TGTGCCAGCAGCTCCACTAGCGGGAGGGCCGGAAATGAGCAGTTCTTC.

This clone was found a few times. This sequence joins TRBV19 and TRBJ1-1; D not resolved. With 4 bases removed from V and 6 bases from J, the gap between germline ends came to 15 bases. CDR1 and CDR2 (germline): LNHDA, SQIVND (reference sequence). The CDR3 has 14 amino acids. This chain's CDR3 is CASSSPGRAPEAFF. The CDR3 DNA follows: TGTGCCAGTAGTAGTCCCGGACGGGCACCTGAAGCTTTCTTT.

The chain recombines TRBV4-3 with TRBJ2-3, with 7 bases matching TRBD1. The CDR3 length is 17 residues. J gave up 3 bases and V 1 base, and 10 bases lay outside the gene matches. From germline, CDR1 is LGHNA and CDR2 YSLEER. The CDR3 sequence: CASSQGEPGTETDTQYF. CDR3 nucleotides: TGCGCCAGCAGCCAAGGGGAACCCGGGACAGAAACAGATACGCAGTATTTT.

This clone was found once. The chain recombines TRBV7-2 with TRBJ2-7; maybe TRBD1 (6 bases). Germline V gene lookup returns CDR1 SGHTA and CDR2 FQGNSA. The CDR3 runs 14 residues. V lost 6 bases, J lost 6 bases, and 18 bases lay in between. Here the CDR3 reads CASRTQGPSSEQYF. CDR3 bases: TGTGCCAGCAGAACACAGGGTCCCTCTTCCGAGCAGTACTTC.

CDR3 in amino acids: CASRQGQGLFYEQYF. CDR3 DNA: TGTGCCAGCAGACAGGGACAGGGGTTATTCTACGAGCAGTACTTC. The chain links TRBV2 to TRBJ2-7, with 10 bases that match TRBD1. The CDR3 consists of 15 residues. CDR1 and CDR2 from the germline V gene are SNHLY and FYNNEI. The trim removed 6 bases at V and 3 bases at J, leaving 8 bases unmatched.

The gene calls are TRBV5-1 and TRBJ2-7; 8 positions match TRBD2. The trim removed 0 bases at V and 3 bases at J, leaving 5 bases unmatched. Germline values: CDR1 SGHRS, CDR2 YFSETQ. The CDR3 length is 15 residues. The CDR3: CASSLARTSSYEQYF. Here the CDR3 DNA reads TGCGCCAGCAGCTTGGCTCGGACTAGCAGCTACGAGCAGTACTTC.

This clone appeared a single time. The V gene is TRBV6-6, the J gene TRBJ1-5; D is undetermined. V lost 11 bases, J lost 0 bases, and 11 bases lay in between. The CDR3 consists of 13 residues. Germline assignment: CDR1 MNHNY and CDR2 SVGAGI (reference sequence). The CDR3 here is CASRTGSNQPQHF. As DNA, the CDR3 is TGTGCCTCCCGGACGGGTAGCAATCAGCCCCAGCATTTT.

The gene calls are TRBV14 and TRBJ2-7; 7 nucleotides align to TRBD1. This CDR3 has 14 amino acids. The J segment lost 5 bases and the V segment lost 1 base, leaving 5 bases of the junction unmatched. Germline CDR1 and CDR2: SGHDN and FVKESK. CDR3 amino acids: CASSQGRGSHEQYF. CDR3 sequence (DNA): TGTGCCAGCAGCCAAGGCAGGGGGTCCCACGAGCAGTACTTC.

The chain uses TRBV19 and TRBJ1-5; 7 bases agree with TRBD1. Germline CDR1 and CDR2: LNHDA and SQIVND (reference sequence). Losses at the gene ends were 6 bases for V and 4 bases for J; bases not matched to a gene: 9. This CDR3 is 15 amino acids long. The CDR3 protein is CASSTVDRANQPQHF. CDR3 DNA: TGTGCCAGTAGCACCGTCGACAGGGCTAATCAGCCCCAGCATTTT.

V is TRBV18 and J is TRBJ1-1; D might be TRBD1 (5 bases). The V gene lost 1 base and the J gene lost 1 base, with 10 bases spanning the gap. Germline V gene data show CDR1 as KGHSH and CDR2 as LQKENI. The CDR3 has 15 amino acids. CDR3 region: CASSPQGQRNTEAFF. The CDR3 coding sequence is TGTGCCAGCTCACCACAAGGACAAAGGAACACTGAAGCTTTCTTT. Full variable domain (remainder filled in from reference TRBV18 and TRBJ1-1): NAGVMQNPRHLVRRRGQEARLRCSPMKGHSHVYWYRQLPEEGLKFMVYLQKENIIDESGMPKERFSAEFPKEGPSILRIQQVVRGDSAAYFCASSPQGQRNTEAFFGQGTRLTVV.

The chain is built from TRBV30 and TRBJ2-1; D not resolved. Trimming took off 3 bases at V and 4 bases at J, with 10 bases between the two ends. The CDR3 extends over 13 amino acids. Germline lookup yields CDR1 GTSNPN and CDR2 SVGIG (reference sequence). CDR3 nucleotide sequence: TGTGCCTGGAGAGGTCTGGGATACAATGAGCAGTTCTTC. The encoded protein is CAWRGLGYNEQFF.

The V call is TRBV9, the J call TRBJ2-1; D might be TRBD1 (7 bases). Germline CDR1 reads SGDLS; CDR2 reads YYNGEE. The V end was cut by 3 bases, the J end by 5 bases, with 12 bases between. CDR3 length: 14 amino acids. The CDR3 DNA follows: TGTGCCAGCAGCGGGGGGGACAGCAACAATGAGCAGTTCTTC. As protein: CASSGGDSNNEQFF.

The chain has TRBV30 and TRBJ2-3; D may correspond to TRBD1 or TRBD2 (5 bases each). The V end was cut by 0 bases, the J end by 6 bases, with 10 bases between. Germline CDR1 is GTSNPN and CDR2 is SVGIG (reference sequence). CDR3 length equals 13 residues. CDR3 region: CAWSVRDADTQYF. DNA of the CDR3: TGTGCCTGGAGTGTCCGGGACGCGGATACGCAGTATTTT.

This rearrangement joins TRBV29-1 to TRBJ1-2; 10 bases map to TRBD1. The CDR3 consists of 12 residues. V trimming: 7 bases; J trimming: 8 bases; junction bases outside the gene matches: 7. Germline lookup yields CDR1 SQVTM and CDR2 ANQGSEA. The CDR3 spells CSAGGQGMGYTF. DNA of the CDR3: TGCAGCGCTGGGGGACAGGGGATGGGCTACACCTTC.

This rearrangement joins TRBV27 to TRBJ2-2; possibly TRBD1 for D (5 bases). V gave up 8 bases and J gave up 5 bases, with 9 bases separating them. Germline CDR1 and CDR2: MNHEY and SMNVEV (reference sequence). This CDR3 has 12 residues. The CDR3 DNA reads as TGTGCCAGCGGACACAGGACCGGGGAGCTGTTTTTT. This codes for CASGHRTGELFF.

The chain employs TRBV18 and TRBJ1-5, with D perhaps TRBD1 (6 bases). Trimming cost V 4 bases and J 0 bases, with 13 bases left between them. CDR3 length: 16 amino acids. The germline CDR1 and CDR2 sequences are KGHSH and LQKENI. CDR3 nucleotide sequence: TGTGCCAGCTCACGGACAGCCCATAATAGCAATCAGCCCCAGCATTTT. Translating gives CASSRTAHNSNQPQHF.

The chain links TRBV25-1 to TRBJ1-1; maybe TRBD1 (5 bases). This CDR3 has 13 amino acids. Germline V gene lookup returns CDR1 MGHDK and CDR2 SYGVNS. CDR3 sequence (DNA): TGTGCGGACCCGGGACGCAAGAACACTGAAGCTTTCTTT. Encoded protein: CADPGRKNTEAFF.